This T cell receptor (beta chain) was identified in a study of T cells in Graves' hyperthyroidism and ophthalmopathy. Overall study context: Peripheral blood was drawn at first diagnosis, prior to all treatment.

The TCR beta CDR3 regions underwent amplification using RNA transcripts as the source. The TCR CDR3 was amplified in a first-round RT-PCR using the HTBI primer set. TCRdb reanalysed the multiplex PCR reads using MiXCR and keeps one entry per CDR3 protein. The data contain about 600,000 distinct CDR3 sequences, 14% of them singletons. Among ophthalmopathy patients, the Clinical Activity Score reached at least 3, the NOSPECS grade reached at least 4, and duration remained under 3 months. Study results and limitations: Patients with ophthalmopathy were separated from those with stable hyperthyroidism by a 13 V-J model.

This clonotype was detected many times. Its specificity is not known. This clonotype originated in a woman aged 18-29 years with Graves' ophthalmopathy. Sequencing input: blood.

CDR3 amino acids: CASRQGAIGYGYTF. In DNA, the CDR3 is TGTGCCAGCAGACAGGGGGCTATAGGCTATGGCTACACCTTC. V usage is TRBV6-1 and J usage is TRBJ1-2, with 9 bases lining up with TRBD1. This CDR3 has 14 amino acids. Germline V gene lookup returns CDR1 MNHNS and CDR2 SASEGT. J lost 4 bases, V lost 6 bases, and 6 bases had no gene match.